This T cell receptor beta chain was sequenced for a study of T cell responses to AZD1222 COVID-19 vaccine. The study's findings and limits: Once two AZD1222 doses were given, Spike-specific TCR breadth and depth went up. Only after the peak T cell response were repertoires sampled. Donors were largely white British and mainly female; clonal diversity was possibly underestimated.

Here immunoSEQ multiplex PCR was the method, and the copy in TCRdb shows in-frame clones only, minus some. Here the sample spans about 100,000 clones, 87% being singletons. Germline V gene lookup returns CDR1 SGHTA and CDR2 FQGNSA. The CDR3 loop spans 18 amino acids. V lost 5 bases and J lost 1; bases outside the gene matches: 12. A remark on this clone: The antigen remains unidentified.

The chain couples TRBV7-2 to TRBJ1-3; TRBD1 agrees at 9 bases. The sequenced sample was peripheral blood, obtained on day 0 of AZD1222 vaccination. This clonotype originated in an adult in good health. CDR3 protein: CASSPFPFDRGSGNTIYF. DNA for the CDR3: TGTGCCAGCAGCCCCTTTCCCTTCGACAGGGGGTCTGGAAACACCATATATTTT. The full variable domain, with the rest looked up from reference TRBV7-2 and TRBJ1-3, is GAGVSQSPSNKVTEKGKDVELRCDPISGHTALYWYRQSLGQGLEFLIYFQGNSAPDKSGLPSDRFSAERTGGSVSTLTIQRTQQEDSAVYLCASSPFPFDRGSGNTIYFGEGSWLTVV.